This T cell receptor beta chain was identified during a study of T cell repertoires in cytomegalovirus infection. Study-wide context: Both recently identified HLA-C-restricted and well-studied HLA-B-restricted CMV epitopes were used in the study. Public TCR beta signatures indicated both CMV infection and matching HLA type. Study findings and constraints: CMV-specific TCR beta clonotypes restricted by HLA-C were the ones dominating the ex vivo response. Public TCR beta family frequency separated CMV-and-HLA carriers, including in an independent cohort.

TCRdb used MiXCR to reprocess the reads, holding one entry per CDR3 protein. In the table there are about a million distinct CDR3 sequences, around 31% of which are singletons. On this clonotype itself: Its antigen is undetermined.

The source is a human donor in good health (CMV status not recorded). Some clones in this sample may be carry-over from other donors' samples. Material: cultured CD8+ T cells from PBMCs, obtained from culture after CMV antigen stimulation.

CDR3 in amino acids: CASSPGDSYLSGNTIYF. The CDR3 nucleotides read TGTGCCAGCAGCCCAGGGGACAGCTATCTCTCTGGAAACACCATATATTTT. The gene calls are TRBV14 and TRBJ1-3; the match to TRBD1 covers 7 bases. V trimming: 4 bases; J trimming: 0 bases; junction bases outside the gene matches: 9. The CDR3 runs to 17 residues. The germline CDR1 and CDR2 sequences are SGHDN and FVKESK. Filled out from reference TRBV14 and TRBJ1-3, the complete variable domain reads EAGVTQFPSHSVIEKGQTVTLRCDPISGHDNLYWYRRVMGKEIKFLLHFVKESKQDESGMPNNRFLAERTGGTYSTLKVQPAELEDSGVYFCASSPGDSYLSGNTIYFGEGSWLTVV.